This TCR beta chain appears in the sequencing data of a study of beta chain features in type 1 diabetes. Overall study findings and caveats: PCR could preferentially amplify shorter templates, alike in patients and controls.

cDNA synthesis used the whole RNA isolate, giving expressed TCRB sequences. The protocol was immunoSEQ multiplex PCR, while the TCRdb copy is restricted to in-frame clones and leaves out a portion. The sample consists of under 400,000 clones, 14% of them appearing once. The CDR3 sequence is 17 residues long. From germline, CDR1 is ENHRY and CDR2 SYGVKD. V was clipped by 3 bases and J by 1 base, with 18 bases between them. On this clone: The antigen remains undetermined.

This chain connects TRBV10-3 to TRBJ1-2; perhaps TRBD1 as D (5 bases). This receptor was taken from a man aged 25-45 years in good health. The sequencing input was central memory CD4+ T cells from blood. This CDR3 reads CAISDPRGRGLNYGYTF. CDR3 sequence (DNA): TGTGCCATCAGTGACCCCCGGGGGAGAGGGCTTAACTATGGCTACACCTTC.